Below are 31 T cell receptor beta chains sequenced from a single sample in a study of T cells in Graves' hyperthyroidism and ophthalmopathy. Amplification targeted TCR beta CDR3 regions from RNA transcripts. Using the HTBI primer set, a first-round RT-PCR was run on the TCR CDR3. TCRdb called the multiplex PCR reads again in MiXCR, with one record for every CDR3 protein. The table shows about half a million distinct CDR3 sequences, with approximately 25% occurring only once. Source material: blood. The receptors were gathered from a woman in her 30s with Graves' ophthalmopathy.

The J gene is TRBJ2-7, the V gene TRBV11-2; 8 bases line up with TRBD2. The V and J ends lost 7 bases and 3 bases, in that order; junction bases with no gene match: 14. This CDR3 is built from 16 residues. Germline V gives CDR1 SGHAT, CDR2 FQNNGV. The CDR3 spells CASTPLAEAVYYEQYF. The CDR3 nucleotides are TGTGCCAGCACCCCACTAGCGGAAGCAGTCTACTACGAGCAGTACTTC.

This clonotype has at least ten counts. The genes are TRBV6-2 or TRBV6-3 and TRBJ2-5, with D maybe TRBD1 (5 bases). CDR1 MNHEY and CDR2 SVGEGT come from the germline V gene. V lost 1 base and J lost 3, with 12 bases in between. This CDR3 region has 15 residues. CDR3 DNA sequence: TGTGCCAGCAGTTACTTCGGCAGGGCCAAAGAGACCCAGTACTTC. Residues: CASSYFGRAKETQYF.

A few counts support this clonotype. The V and J genes are TRBV27 and TRBJ2-7, with TRBD1 identical over 7 bases. With V trimmed by 5 bases and J by 5 bases, 6 bases remained unmatched. The CDR3 has 13 residues. CDR1 and CDR2 from the germline V gene are MNHEY and SMNVEV (reference sequence). The CDR3 bases are TGTGCCAGCAGTCCAATTGACAGGGACGAGCAGTACTTC. Translation: CASSPIDRDEQYF.

This clonotype was seen at least ten times. V is TRBV29-1 and J is TRBJ1-2; the match to TRBD1 covers 8 bases. This CDR3 is 12 amino acids long. V shed 7 bases, J shed 6 bases, and the junction held 7 bases outside the gene matches. The germline CDR1 and CDR2 sequences are SQVTM and ANQGSEA. The CDR3 bases are TGCAGCGGACAGACAGGGGAAAATGGCTACACCTTC. Its translation is CSGQTGENGYTF. Looking up the rest from reference TRBV29-1 and TRBJ1-2 gives the full variable domain: SAVISQKPSRDICQRGTSLTIQCQVDSQVTMMFWYRQQPGQSLTLIATANQGSEATYESGFVIDKFPISRPNLTFSTLTVSNMSPEDSSIYLCSGQTGENGYTFGSGTRLTVV.

This clonotype showed up just a few times. The chain joins TRBV29-1 to TRBJ2-7; maybe TRBD2 (5 bases). CDR3 length: 13 amino acids. The V end lost 6 bases, the J end lost 0 bases, and 12 bases lay between the germline ends. Germline lookup yields CDR1 SQVTM and CDR2 ANQGSEA. CDR3 DNA sequence: TGCAGCGTACCAGGAGCGGCCTCCTACGAGCAGTACTTC. Its protein product is CSVPGAASYEQYF.

This clonotype was seen a handful of times. The chain uses TRBV6-1 and TRBJ2-7, with D unresolved. Looked up from germline, CDR1 is MNHNS and CDR2 is SASEGT. The length of the CDR3 is 12 residues. The V end was cut by 7 bases, the J end by 3 bases, with 10 bases between. This CDR3 reads CASIGRSYEQYF. CDR3 in DNA: TGTGCCAGCATAGGTCGGAGCTACGAGCAGTACTTC.

Comments on this clonotype: At one of its ends the junction is not consistent with the germline gene, which may arise from a read error. The V call is TRBV18, the J call TRBJ1-1; D ambiguous. Germline values: CDR1 KGHSH, CDR2 LQKENI. The CDR3 contains 14 residues. The CDR3 spells CASPPDTANTEAFF. The CDR3 coding sequence is TGTGCCAGCCCACCAGACACGGCGAACACTGAAGCTTTCTTT.

This clonotype was counted at least ten times. The chain links TRBV6-2 or TRBV6-3 to TRBJ2-7, with TRBD2 as a possible D gene (5 bases). The CDR3 sequence is 15 residues long. V was clipped by 4 bases and J by 0 bases, with 13 bases between them. Germline-derived CDR1 and CDR2 are MNHEY and SVGEGT. In nucleotides, the CDR3 is TGTGCCAGCAGTTGGCTGCAAGGGAGCTCCTACGAGCAGTACTTC. Encoded protein: CASSWLQGSSYEQYF.

The rearrangement uses TRBV25-1 and TRBJ1-5; 7 positions match TRBD1. Germline V CDR1 and CDR2: MGHDK, SYGVNS. Losses at the gene ends were 6 bases for V and 2 bases for J; bases not matched to a gene: 10. The CDR3 has 16 residues. The CDR3 is CASSQTGVGRNQPQHF. CDR3 nucleotides: TGTGCCAGCAGCCAAACAGGGGTGGGTCGCAATCAGCCCCAGCATTTT.

The chain employs TRBV29-1 and TRBJ2-7; 10 bases are a match to TRBD2. J lost 2 bases, V lost 4 bases, and 2 bases had no gene match. The CDR3 extends over 13 amino acids. The germline V gene has CDR1 SQVTM and CDR2 ANQGSEA. This chain's CDR3 is CSVVLAGTYEQYF. The CDR3 DNA reads TGCAGCGTTGTACTAGCGGGGACCTACGAGCAGTACTTC.

This clonotype was seen many times. The gene calls are TRBV9 and TRBJ1-1; D is unclear. V lost 0 bases to trimming and J lost 7 bases, with 10 bases between them. In germline, CDR1 is SGDLS, CDR2 YYNGEE. The CDR3 has 13 amino acids. The CDR3 DNA is TGTGCCAGCAGCGTAGAAGGTGGATATGAAGCTTTCTTT. Its protein is CASSVEGGYEAFF. Full variable domain (rest looked up from reference TRBV9 and TRBJ1-1): DSGVTQTPKHLITATGQRVTLRCSPRSGDLSVYWYQQSLDQGLQFLIQYYNGEERAKGNILERFSAQQFPDLHSELNLSSLELGDSALYFCASSVEGGYEAFFGQGTRLTVV.

This clonotype was found once. The chain uses TRBV27 and TRBJ2-7; 10 nucleotides line up with TRBD2. The CDR3 is 16 amino acids. After removal of 0 bases from V and 4 bases from J, the junction contained 6 bases not matched to a gene. Germline CDR1 MNHEY, CDR2 SMNVEV (reference sequence). This CDR3 reads CASSLSFSGRVYEQYF. Written as DNA, the CDR3 is TGTGCCAGCAGTTTATCGTTCAGCGGGAGGGTATACGAGCAGTACTTC.

This clonotype was counted at least ten times. The chain joins TRBV7-3 to TRBJ1-1, with D possibly matching TRBD1 (5 bases). Trimming shortened V by 5 bases and J by 2 bases, and 9 bases separated the two germline ends. The germline gives CDR1 SGHTA, CDR2 FQGTGA. The CDR3 totals 13 residues. In DNA form, the CDR3 reads TGTGCCAGCAGCAGACAGACAAACACTGAAGCTTTCTTT. Protein: CASSRQTNTEAFF.

This clonotype was recorded many times. Just one base apart from a much larger clone, this may be a read error. This CDR3 fails to terminate in the conserved phenylalanine or tryptophan, so it likely reflects a read error. The chain links TRBV6-1 to TRBJ1-2; 7 positions agree with TRBD1. The CDR3 length is 13 residues. Germline V gives CDR1 MNHNS, CDR2 SASEGT. The trim removed 6 bases at V and 4 bases at J, leaving 5 bases unmatched. The CDR3 here is CASSRTGFYGYTL. CDR3 sequence (DNA): TGTGCCAGCAGCCGGACAGGATTCTATGGCTACACCCTC.

This clonotype appeared many times. The J gene is TRBJ1-2, the V gene TRBV27; D gene uncertain. V dropped 3 bases and J dropped 8 bases, with 13 bases sitting between them. The CDR3 has 13 amino acids. Germline CDR1 MNHEY, CDR2 SMNVEV (reference sequence). This CDR3 is CASSFGETDGYTF. The CDR3 coding sequence is TGTGCCAGCAGTTTCGGCGAGACCGACGGCTACACCTTC.

Many counts were recorded for this clonotype. The chain carries TRBV11-3 and TRBJ2-2; D is possibly TRBD2 (6 bases). The V gene lost 2 bases and the J gene lost 1 base, with 11 bases spanning the gap. The CDR3 spans 16 residues. CDR1 and CDR2 (germline): SGHNT, YENEEA. CDR3 in amino acids: CASSLIPGVNTGELFF. In nucleotides, the CDR3 is TGTGCCAGCAGCTTAATTCCGGGGGTGAACACCGGGGAGCTGTTTTTT.

This clonotype was detected many times. V usage is TRBV6-1 and J usage is TRBJ2-7; D ambiguous. V lost 11 bases and J 2 bases, leaving 7 bases between the germline ends. CDR1 and CDR2 from the germline V gene are MNHNS and SASEGT. The CDR3 totals 10 residues. CDR3 DNA: TGTGCCCAGCATACCTACGAGCAGTACTTC. Its protein is CAQHTYEQYF.

The sample holds a few counts of this clonotype. This chain joins TRBV4-3 and TRBJ1-2; D is unclear. The CDR3 contains 17 residues. The germline V and J ends were trimmed by 0 bases and 3 bases, with 17 bases remaining between them. The V gene's germline CDR1 is LGHNA and CDR2 YSLEER. The CDR3 region has the DNA TGCGCCAGCAGCCAAGATGGTGTAGTCGGCAACTACTATGGCTACACCTTC. Its protein product is CASSQDGVVGNYYGYTF.

At least ten counts were recorded for this clonotype. The rearrangement joins TRBV7-9 to TRBJ1-2; no clear D. Trimming removed 2 bases at V and 4 bases at J, with 20 bases between. The CDR3 sequence is 17 residues long. Per the germline V gene, CDR1 is SEHNR and CDR2 is FQNEAQ (reference sequence). The CDR3 region is CASSLSQEIGPAYGYTF. CDR3 in DNA: TGTGCCAGCAGCTTAAGTCAGGAAATTGGTCCGGCCTATGGCTACACCTTC.

This clonotype was observed at least ten times. The rearrangement uses TRBV6-2 or TRBV6-3 and TRBJ1-1; D call uncertain. The CDR3 extends over 15 amino acids. Trimming stripped 5 bases from V and 0 bases from J, with 13 bases between. Germline V lookup: CDR1 MNHEY, CDR2 SVGEGT. CDR3 amino acids: CASSTPQELNTEAFF. In DNA form, the CDR3 reads TGTGCCAGCAGTACACCCCAGGAATTGAACACTGAAGCTTTCTTT.

This clonotype has ten or more counts. The rearrangement joins TRBV11-2 to TRBJ2-5, with D perhaps TRBD1 (6 bases). The CDR3 consists of 14 residues. Germline V gives CDR1 SGHAT, CDR2 FQNNGV. The ends were cut back, 5 bases at V and 5 bases at J, with 15 bases in the middle. This chain's CDR3 is CASSVGQFRETQYF. The DNA of the CDR3 is TGTGCCAGCAGCGTAGGACAGTTTCGGGAGACCCAGTACTTC.

This clonotype has ten or more counts. Written as DNA, the CDR3 is TGTGCCAGCAGTGCAGGGGGCGGTGAGACCCAGTACTTC. Residues: CASSAGGGETQYF. The V and J genes are TRBV7-9 and TRBJ2-5, with 8 bases fitting TRBD1. The V and J ends lost 6 bases and 5 bases, in that order; junction bases with no gene match: 5. Per germline, CDR1 SEHNR and CDR2 FQNEAQ (reference sequence). The CDR3 is 13 residues long.

This clonotype was counted at least ten times. The chain joins TRBV12-3 or TRBV12-4 to TRBJ1-1, with 7 bases that match TRBD1. The CDR3 extends over 19 amino acids. Trimming cost V 1 base and J 1 base; bases outside gene matches: 15. CDR3 sequence (DNA): TGTGCCAGCAGTTTAGAAATCGTCGGGGACAGTCTTCAGAACACTGAAGCTTTCTTT. It specifies CASSLEIVGDSLQNTEAFF.

The chain is built from TRBV10-3 and TRBJ1-1, with TRBD1 matching over 8 bases. The CDR3 covers 17 residues. V lost 0 bases and J lost 5; bases outside the gene matches: 11. Germline V gene sequence: CDR1 ENHRY, CDR2 SYGVKD. CDR3 amino acids: CAISESSSGQGGTEAFF. The CDR3 region has the DNA TGTGCCATCAGTGAGTCATCCTCTGGACAGGGAGGAACTGAAGCTTTCTTT.

This clonotype has only a few counts. V usage is TRBV20-1 and J usage is TRBJ1-1; D gene ambiguous. Germline V CDR1 and CDR2: DFQATT, SNEGSKA (reference sequence). The length of the CDR3 is 11 residues. The V and J ends lost 5 bases and 6 bases respectively, with 10 bases between them. The CDR3 reads CSAFLTSEAFF. Written as DNA, the CDR3 is TGCAGTGCTTTCTTAACATCTGAAGCTTTCTTT.

This clonotype was seen repeatedly, ten times or more. The rearrangement links TRBV12-3 or TRBV12-4 to TRBJ2-7, with D uncertain. Trimming cost V 2 bases and J 6 bases, with 5 bases left between them. This CDR3 region has 11 residues. This CDR3 reads CASSLSREQYF. The CDR3 nucleotides are TGTGCCAGCAGTTTAAGCCGCGAGCAGTACTTC.

Many counts were recorded for this clonotype. This CDR3 is CSARKQGFQPQHF. The DNA for the CDR3 is TGCAGTGCTAGAAAACAGGGGTTTCAGCCCCAGCATTTT. The chain joins TRBV20-1 to TRBJ1-5; 7 nucleotides match TRBD1. Germline CDR1 and CDR2: DFQATT and SNEGSKA (reference sequence). The CDR3 loop spans 13 amino acids. Trimming removed 2 bases from V and 6 bases from J; junction bases left unmatched: 4.

This clonotype has a handful of counts. This sequence joins TRBV15 and TRBJ2-3, with D perhaps given as TRBD1 or TRBD2 (5 bases each). The V end lost 4 bases, the J end lost 1 base, and 15 bases lay between the germline ends. The germline V gene has CDR1 LNHNV and CDR2 YYDKDF (reference sequence). The CDR3 loop spans 16 amino acids. CDR3 protein: CATSTRGAGGTDTQYF. CDR3 DNA sequence: TGTGCCACCAGCACCAGAGGGGCAGGCGGCACAGATACGCAGTATTTT.

This clonotype was counted many times. The V and J genes are TRBV4-1 and TRBJ2-7; maybe TRBD1 (5 bases). Germline-derived CDR1 and CDR2 are MGHRA and YSYEKL. The V gene lost 1 base and the J gene lost 3 bases, with 7 bases spanning the gap. The CDR3 runs to 13 residues. The CDR3 loop is CASSQGQNYEQYF. Written as DNA, the CDR3 is TGCGCCAGCAGCCAAGGACAGAACTACGAGCAGTACTTC.

This clonotype appeared many times. This chain joins TRBV7-6 and TRBJ1-2, with a possible D match to TRBD1 (5 bases). The CDR3 extends over 17 amino acids. The germline V gene encodes CDR1 SGHVS and CDR2 FNYEAQ. The V end was cut by 1 base, the J end by 4 bases, with 19 bases between. The DNA for the CDR3 is TGTGCCAGCAGCTTAGGGGGACCCCTCGGAGATTCCTATGGCTACACCTTC. This sequence encodes CASSLGGPLGDSYGYTF. The whole variable domain, remainder taken from reference TRBV7-6 and TRBJ1-2, is GAGVSQSPRYKVTKRGQDVALRCDPISGHVSLYWYRQALGQGPEFLTYFNYEAQQDKSGLPNDRFSAERPEGSISTLTIQRTEQRDSAMYRCASSLGGPLGDSYGYTFGSGTRLTVV.

This clonotype has at least ten counts. A read error may produce the germline difference seen at one junction end. The chain joins TRBV12-3 or TRBV12-4 to TRBJ2-2; 8 bases fit TRBD1. This CDR3 has 13 amino acids. The CDR3 region is CASSLQGAGELFF. The CDR3, as DNA: TGCGCCAGCAGCTTACAGGGGGCCGGGGAGCTGTTTTTT.